A single sample gave rise to the 14 T cell receptor beta chains below, sequenced in a study of T cells in localized non-small cell lung cancer. The repertoire was sequenced with immunoSEQ multiplex PCR; TCRdb's copy has only in-frame clones and lacks some. Of about 39,000 clones listed, about 76% are singletons. Sequencing used PBMCs, obtained before any cancer treatment. These receptors came from a woman aged 40 to 75 with stage II squamous cell lung carcinoma.

The table lists this clone with a few counts. Here the CDR3 reads CAISESSGSDQPQHF. CDR3 bases: TGTGCCATCAGTGAGTCGTCGGGCAGCGATCAGCCCCAGCATTTT. This rearrangement joins TRBV10-3 to TRBJ1-5; D gene ambiguous. V lost 0 bases and J 5 bases, leaving 11 bases between the germline ends. This CDR3 region has 15 residues. CDR1 is ENHRY and CDR2 is SYGVKD in the germline V gene.

This chain uses TRBV19 with TRBJ2-1; TRBD1 might be the D (6 bases). The CDR3 runs to 13 residues. CDR1 is LNHDA, CDR2 SQIVND, per germline (reference sequence). V was cut by 3 bases and J by 8 bases, with 11 bases left in between. CDR3 in DNA: TGTGCCAGTAGTATGTCACAGGGCTATGAGCAGTTCTTC. Translated, it gives CASSMSQGYEQFF. The full variable domain, in which reference TRBV19 and TRBJ2-1 provide the parts outside the CDR3, is DGGITQSPKYLFRKEGQNVTLSCEQNLNHDAMYWYRQDPGQGLRLIYYSQIVNDFQKGDIAEGYSVSREKKESFPLTVTSAQKNPTAFYLCASSMSQGYEQFFGPGTRLTVL.

V and J are TRBV14 and TRBJ2-1, with 10 nucleotides matching TRBD2. There are 16 residues in the CDR3. With V trimmed by 4 bases and J by 4 bases, 7 bases remained unmatched. Germline CDR1 reads SGHDN; CDR2 reads FVKESK. In DNA, the CDR3 is TGTGCCAGCAGCCCAATAGGTAGCGGGAGGTACAATGAGCAGTTCTTC. Encoded protein: CASSPIGSGRYNEQFF. The full variable domain, with the rest looked up from reference TRBV14 and TRBJ2-1, is EAGVTQFPSHSVIEKGQTVTLRCDPISGHDNLYWYRRVMGKEIKFLLHFVKESKQDESGMPNNRFLAERTGGTYSTLKVQPAELEDSGVYFCASSPIGSGRYNEQFFGPGTRLTVL.

Comment on this clone: One junction end does not reproduce the germline sequence, and a read error may be involved. V and J are TRBV28 and TRBJ1-2; D unclear. The CDR3 has 15 residues. The germline gives CDR1 MDHEN, CDR2 SYDVKM. The CDR3 protein is CASSWTPVRPYVGAF. CDR3 nucleotide sequence: TGTGCCAGCAGTTGGACCCCAGTCAGACCTTATGTCGGGGCCTTC.

This CDR3 reads CASSSSSGSRSPLHF. DNA for the CDR3: TGCGCCAGCAGTTCGAGCTCCGGTTCGCGTTCACCCCTCCACTTT. This sequence joins TRBV10-2 and TRBJ1-6; D remains ambiguous. Germline assignment: CDR1 WSHSY and CDR2 SAAADI. This CDR3 has 15 residues. Trimming cost V 5 bases and J 9 bases, with 17 bases left between them.

This chain connects TRBV5-1 to TRBJ1-6, with unresolved D. Germline V gene data show CDR1 as SGHRS and CDR2 as YFSETQ. Between the trimmed V and J ends, which lost 0 bases and 5 bases, there was a span of 3 bases. There are 13 residues in the CDR3. CDR3 in DNA: TGCGCCAGCAGCTTGGAGGATAATTCACCCCTCCACTTT. It codes for CASSLEDNSPLHF.

The rearrangement links TRBV7-9 to TRBJ1-2, with unresolved D. CDR3 length: 11 residues. Looked up from germline, CDR1 is SEHNR and CDR2 is FQNEAQ (reference sequence). V was shortened by 3 bases and J by 3 bases, with 2 bases between the two germline ends. The CDR3 is CASSLDYGYTF. The CDR3 DNA reads as TGTGCCAGCAGCTTGGACTATGGCTACACCTTC.

The V gene is TRBV19, the J gene TRBJ2-1; 15 positions match TRBD2. CDR3 length: 16 residues. Germline V lookup: CDR1 LNHDA, CDR2 SQIVND (reference sequence). Trimming removed 2 bases from V and 7 bases from J; junction bases left unmatched: 3. The CDR3 protein is CASSIMGLAGGNEQFF. The CDR3, as DNA: TGTGCCAGTAGTATAATGGGACTAGCGGGAGGAAATGAGCAGTTCTTC.

V usage is TRBV2 and J usage is TRBJ2-7; D is possibly TRBD1 (5 bases). The CDR3 is made up of 15 amino acids. The V gene lost 6 bases and the J gene lost 1 base, with 16 bases spanning the gap. Looked up from germline, CDR1 is SNHLY and CDR2 is FYNNEI. The CDR3 sequence: CASSPGAPSSYEQYF. The CDR3 DNA reads as TGTGCCAGCAGCCCTGGGGCCCCTTCATCCTACGAGCAGTACTTC. Combining the CDR3 with reference TRBV2 and TRBJ2-7 gives the whole variable domain EPEVTQTPSHQVTQMGQEVILRCVPISNHLYFYWYRQILGQKVEFLVSFYNNEISEKSEIFDDQFSVERPDGSNFTLKIRSTKLEDSAMYFCASSPGAPSSYEQYFGPGTRLTVT.

As regards this clone: Other nucleotide sequences from this sample produce the same CDR3. The chain couples TRBV5-6 to TRBJ1-3; TRBD1 might be the D (5 bases). The germline gives CDR1 SGHDT, CDR2 YYEEEE. Trimming shortened V by 4 bases and J by 8 bases, and 13 bases separated the two germline ends. The CDR3 totals 13 residues. The CDR3 loop reads CASSVGQGDTIYF. The CDR3, as DNA: TGTGCCAGCAGCGTGGGGCAGGGAGACACCATATATTTT.

The V call is TRBV25-1, the J call TRBJ1-2; D remains unclear. The germline V and J ends were trimmed by 8 bases and 8 bases, with 21 bases remaining between them. CDR1 is MGHDK, CDR2 SYGVNS, per germline. This CDR3 comprises 14 residues. CDR3 DNA: TGTGCCAGCCCCTCCGACGGACCCTTTGGCGGCTACACCTTC. Translated: CASPSDGPFGGYTF.

The J gene is TRBJ1-2, the V gene TRBV18, with 7 bases fitting TRBD1. Germline CDR1 and CDR2: KGHSH and LQKENI. There are 13 residues in the CDR3. J lost 8 bases, V lost 2 bases, and 5 bases had no gene match. The CDR3 nucleotides read TGTGCCAGCTCACCAGACAGGGAATACGGCTACACCTTC. This encodes CASSPDREYGYTF.

This rearrangement joins TRBV5-6 to TRBJ2-7; perhaps D is TRBD1 or TRBD2 (5 bases each). Germline values: CDR1 SGHDT, CDR2 YYEEEE. Trimming removed 1 base from V and 7 bases from J, with 12 bases in between. CDR3 size: 13 residues. CDR3 region: CASSLIGDVEQYV. The CDR3 DNA is TGTGCCAGCAGCTTGATCGGGGACGTGGAGCAGTACGTC.

There are a few counts of this clone. V and J are TRBV4-1 and TRBJ2-7, with D possibly being TRBD2 (5 bases). V shed 3 bases and J shed 3 bases, with 18 bases lying between them. Looked up from germline, CDR1 is MGHRA and CDR2 is YSYEKL. This CDR3 has 16 residues. The CDR3, as DNA: TGCGCCAGCAGCCAGGCACCGGCGACGGAGGACTACGAGCAGTACTTC. Its translation: CASSQAPATEDYEQYF.